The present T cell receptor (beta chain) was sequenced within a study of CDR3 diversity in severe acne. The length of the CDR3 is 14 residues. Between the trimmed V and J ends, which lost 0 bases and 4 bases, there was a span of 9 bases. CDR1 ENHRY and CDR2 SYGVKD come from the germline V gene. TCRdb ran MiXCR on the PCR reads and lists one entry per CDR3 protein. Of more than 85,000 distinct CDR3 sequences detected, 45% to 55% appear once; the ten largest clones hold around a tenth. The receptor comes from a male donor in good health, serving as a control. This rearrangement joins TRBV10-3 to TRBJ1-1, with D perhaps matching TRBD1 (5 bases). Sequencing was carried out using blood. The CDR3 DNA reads TGTGCCATCAGTGAGTCTCAGGGTACCACTGAAGCTTTCTTT. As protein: CAISESQGTTEAFF.